This TCR beta chain was recovered during a study of shared clonotypes between healthy human individuals. General study points: The expectation was that sequencing depth would affect clonotype sharing among donors.

For this clone: Its cognate antigen is unknown.

Profiling relied on immunoSEQ multiplex PCR, and the TCRdb table lists in-frame clones only, not all of them. The sample has some 2,100,000 clones, almost 96% seen once. This CDR3 is built from 13 residues. With 4 bases removed from V and 5 bases from J, the gap between germline ends came to 12 bases. CDR1 is SGHNT, CDR2 YYREEE, per germline (reference sequence). The genes are TRBV5-4 and TRBJ1-2; D gene uncertain. The sample taken for sequencing was naive CD4+ T cells sorted from blood. Subset given: CD45RA+ positively selected. This receptor was obtained from a man aged 18 to 29 in good health. CDR3 coding DNA: TGTGCCAGCAGCCCCCCCGGGAATTATGGCTACACCTTC. This codes for CASSPPGNYGYTF. The full variable domain, rest sourced from reference TRBV5-4 and TRBJ1-2, is ETGVTQSPTHLIKTRGQQVTLRCSSQSGHNTVSWYQQALGQGPQFIFQYYREEENGRGNFPPRFSGLQFPNYSSELNVNALELDDSALYLCASSPPGNYGYTFGSGTRLTVV.